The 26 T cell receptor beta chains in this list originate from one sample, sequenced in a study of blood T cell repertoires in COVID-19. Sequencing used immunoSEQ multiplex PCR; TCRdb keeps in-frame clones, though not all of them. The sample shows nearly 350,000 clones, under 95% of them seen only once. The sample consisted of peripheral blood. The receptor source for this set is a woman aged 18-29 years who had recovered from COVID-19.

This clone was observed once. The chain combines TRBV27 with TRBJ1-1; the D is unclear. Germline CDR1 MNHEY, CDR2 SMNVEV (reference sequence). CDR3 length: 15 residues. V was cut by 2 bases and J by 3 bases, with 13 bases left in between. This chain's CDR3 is CASSLEVNGDTEAFF. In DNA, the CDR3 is TGTGCCAGCAGTTTAGAGGTTAACGGGGACACTGAAGCTTTCTTT.

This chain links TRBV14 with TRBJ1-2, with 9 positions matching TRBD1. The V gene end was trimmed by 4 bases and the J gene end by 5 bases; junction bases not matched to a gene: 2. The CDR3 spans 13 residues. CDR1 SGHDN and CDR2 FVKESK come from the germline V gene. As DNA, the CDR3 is TGTGCCAGCAGCCGCGGACAGGGGTATGGCTACACCTTC. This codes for CASSRGQGYGYTF.

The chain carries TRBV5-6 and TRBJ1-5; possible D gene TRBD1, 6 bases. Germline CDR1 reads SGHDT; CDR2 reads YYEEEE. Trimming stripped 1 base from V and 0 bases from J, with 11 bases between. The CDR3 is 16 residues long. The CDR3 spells CASSLFRTDSNQPQHF. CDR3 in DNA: TGTGCCAGCAGCTTGTTTAGGACAGATAGCAATCAGCCCCAGCATTTT.

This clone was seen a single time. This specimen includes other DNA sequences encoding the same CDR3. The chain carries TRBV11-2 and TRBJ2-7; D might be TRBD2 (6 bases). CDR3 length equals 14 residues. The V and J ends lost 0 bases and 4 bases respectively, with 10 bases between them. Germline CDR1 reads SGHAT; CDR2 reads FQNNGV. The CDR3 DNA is TGTGCCAGCAGCTTAGAGGCGGGGTTGTACGAGCAGTACGTC. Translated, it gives CASSLEAGLYEQYV.

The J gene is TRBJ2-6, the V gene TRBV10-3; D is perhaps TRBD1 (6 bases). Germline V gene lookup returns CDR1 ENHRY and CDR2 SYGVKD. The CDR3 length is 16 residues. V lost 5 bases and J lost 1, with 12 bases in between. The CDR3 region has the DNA TGTGCCATCAGTCCCCACCAGGGGTCTGGGGCCAACGTCCTGACTTTC. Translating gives CAISPHQGSGANVLTF.

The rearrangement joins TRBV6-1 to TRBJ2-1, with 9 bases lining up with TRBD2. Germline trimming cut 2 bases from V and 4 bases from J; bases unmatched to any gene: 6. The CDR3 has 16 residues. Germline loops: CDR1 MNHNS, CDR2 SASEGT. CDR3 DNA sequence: TGTGCCAGCAGTGAACTTAGCGGGAGAGCTTACAATGAGCAGTTCTTC. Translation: CASSELSGRAYNEQFF.

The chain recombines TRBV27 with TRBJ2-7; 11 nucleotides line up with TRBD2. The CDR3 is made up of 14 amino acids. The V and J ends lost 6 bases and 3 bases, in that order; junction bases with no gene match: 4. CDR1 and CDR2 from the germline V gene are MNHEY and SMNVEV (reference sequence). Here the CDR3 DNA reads TGTGCCAGCAGCCCTAGCGGGAGGATCTACGAGCAGTACGTC. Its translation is CASSPSGRIYEQYV.

CDR3 nucleotides: TGTGCCAGCAGTTTAAGTCAGATGAGGGAAAAACTGTTTTTT. As protein: CASSLSQMREKLFF. This rearrangement joins TRBV28 to TRBJ1-4; D call uncertain. The germline V gene encodes CDR1 MDHEN and CDR2 SYDVKM. With 2 bases removed from V and 8 bases from J, the gap between germline ends came to 12 bases. This CDR3 is 14 amino acids long. Together with reference TRBV28 and TRBJ1-4, the CDR3 gives the full variable domain: DVKVTQSSRYLVKRTGEKVFLECVQDMDHENMFWYRQDPGLGLRLIYFSYDVKMKEKGDIPEGYSVSREKKERFSLILESASTNQTSMYLCASSLSQMREKLFFGSGTQLSVL.

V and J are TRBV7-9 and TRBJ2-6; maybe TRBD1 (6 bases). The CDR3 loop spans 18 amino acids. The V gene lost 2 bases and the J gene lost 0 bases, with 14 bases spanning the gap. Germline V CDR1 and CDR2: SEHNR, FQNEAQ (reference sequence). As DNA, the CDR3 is TGTGCCAGCAGCTTAAGGCAGGGGTTTTTCTCTGGGGCCAACGTCCTGACTTTC. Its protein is CASSLRQGFFSGANVLTF.

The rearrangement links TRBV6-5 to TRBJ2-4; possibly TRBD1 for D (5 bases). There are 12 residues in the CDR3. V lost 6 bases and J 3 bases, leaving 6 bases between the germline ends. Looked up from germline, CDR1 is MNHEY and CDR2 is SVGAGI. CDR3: CASRQDKNIQYF. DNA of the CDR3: TGTGCCAGCAGACAGGACAAAAACATTCAGTACTTC.

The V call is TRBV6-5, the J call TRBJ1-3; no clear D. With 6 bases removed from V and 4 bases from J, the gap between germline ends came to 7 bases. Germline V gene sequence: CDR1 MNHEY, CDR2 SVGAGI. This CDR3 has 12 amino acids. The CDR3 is CASRETGNTIYF. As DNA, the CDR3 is TGTGCCAGCAGGGAGACGGGAAACACCATATATTTT.

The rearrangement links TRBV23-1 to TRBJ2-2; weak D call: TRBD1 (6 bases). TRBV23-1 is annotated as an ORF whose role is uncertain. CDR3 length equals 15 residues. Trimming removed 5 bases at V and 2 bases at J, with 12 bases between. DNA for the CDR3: TGCGCCAGCAGTACGGGACACCAAAACACCGGGGAGCTGTTTTTT. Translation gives CASSTGHQNTGELFF.

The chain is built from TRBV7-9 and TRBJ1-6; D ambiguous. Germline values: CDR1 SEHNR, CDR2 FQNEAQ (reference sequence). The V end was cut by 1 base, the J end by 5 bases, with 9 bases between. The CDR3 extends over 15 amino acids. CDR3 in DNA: TGTGCCAGCAGCTTAGGTCGGCAGGATAATTCACCCCTCCACTTT. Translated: CASSLGRQDNSPLHF.

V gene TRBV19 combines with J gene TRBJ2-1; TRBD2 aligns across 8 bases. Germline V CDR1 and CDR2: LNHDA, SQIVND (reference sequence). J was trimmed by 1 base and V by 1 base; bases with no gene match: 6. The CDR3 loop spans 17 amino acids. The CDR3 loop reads CASSIVSGGRSYNEQFF. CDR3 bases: TGTGCCAGTAGTATAGTTTCGGGCGGGAGGTCCTACAATGAGCAGTTCTTC.

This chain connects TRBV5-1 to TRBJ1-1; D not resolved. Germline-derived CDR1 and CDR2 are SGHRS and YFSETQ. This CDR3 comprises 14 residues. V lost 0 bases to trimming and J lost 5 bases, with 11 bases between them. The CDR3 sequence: CASSLGFGGTEAFF. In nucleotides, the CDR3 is TGCGCCAGCAGCTTGGGGTTCGGAGGGACTGAAGCTTTCTTT.

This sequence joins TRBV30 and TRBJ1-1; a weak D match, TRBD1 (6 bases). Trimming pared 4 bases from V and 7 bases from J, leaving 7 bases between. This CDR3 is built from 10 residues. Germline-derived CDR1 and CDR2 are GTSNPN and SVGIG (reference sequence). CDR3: CAWIRGEAFF. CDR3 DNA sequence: TGTGCCTGGATCAGGGGTGAAGCTTTCTTT.

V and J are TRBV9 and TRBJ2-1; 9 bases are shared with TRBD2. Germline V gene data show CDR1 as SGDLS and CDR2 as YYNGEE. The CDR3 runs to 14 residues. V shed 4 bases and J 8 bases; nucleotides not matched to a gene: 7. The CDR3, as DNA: TGTGCCAGCAGCTTTAGCGGGAGCGGCGATGAGCAGTTCTTC. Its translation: CASSFSGSGDEQFF.

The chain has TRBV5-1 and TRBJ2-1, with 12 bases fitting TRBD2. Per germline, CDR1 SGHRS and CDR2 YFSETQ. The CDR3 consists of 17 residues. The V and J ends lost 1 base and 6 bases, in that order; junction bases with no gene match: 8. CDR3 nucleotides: TGCGCCAGCAGCTTGCTCTCCCTAGCGGGGGGGACCAATGAGCAGTTCTTC. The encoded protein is CASSLLSLAGGTNEQFF.

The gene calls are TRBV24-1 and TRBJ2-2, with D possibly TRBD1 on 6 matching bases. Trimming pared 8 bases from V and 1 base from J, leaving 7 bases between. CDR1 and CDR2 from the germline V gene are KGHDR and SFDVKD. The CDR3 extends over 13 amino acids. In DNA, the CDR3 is TGTGCCACCAAGGGACAGAACACCGGGGAGCTGTTTTTT. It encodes CATKGQNTGELFF.

DNA for the CDR3: TGTGCCAGCAGTTCGGGAGTTGGTAATGAGCAGTTCTTC. It translates to CASSSGVGNEQFF. The V gene is TRBV6-5, the J gene TRBJ2-1; tentative D call: TRBD2 (6 bases). CDR1 MNHEY and CDR2 SVGAGI come from the germline V gene. The CDR3 is 13 residues long. Trimming took 4 bases from V and 7 from J, leaving 11 bases between them.

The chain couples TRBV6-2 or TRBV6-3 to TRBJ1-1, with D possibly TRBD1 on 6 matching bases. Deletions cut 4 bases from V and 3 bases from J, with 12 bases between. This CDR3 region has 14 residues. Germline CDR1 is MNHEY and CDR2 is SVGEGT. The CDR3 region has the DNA TGTGCCAGCAGTTGGAGTGGGGGCGACACTGAAGCTTTCTTT. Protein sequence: CASSWSGGDTEAFF.

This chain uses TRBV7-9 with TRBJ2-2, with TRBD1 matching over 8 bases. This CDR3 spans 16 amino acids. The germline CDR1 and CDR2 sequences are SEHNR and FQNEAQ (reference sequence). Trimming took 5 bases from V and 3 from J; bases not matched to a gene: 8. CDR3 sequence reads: CASSQWQGAHTGELFF. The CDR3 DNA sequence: TGTGCCAGCAGCCAGTGGCAGGGGGCGCACACCGGGGAGCTGTTTTTT.

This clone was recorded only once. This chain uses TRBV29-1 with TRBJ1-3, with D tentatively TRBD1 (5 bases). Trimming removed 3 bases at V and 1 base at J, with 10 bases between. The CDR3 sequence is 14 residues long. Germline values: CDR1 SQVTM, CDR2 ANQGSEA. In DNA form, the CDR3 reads TGCAGCGTTGACAGGGCCCGTTCTGGAAACACCATATATTTT. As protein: CSVDRARSGNTIYF. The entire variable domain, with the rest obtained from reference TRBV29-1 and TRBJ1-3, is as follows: SAVISQKPSRDICQRGTSLTIQCQVDSQVTMMFWYRQQPGQSLTLIATANQGSEATYESGFVIDKFPISRPNLTFSTLTVSNMSPEDSSIYLCSVDRARSGNTIYFGEGSWLTVV.

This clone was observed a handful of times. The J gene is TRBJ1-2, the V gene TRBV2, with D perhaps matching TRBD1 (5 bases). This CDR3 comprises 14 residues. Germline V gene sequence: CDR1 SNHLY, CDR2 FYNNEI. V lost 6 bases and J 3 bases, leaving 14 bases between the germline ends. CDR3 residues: CASSRGRVDYGYTF. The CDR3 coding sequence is TGTGCCAGCAGCCGAGGCAGGGTGGACTATGGCTACACCTTC.

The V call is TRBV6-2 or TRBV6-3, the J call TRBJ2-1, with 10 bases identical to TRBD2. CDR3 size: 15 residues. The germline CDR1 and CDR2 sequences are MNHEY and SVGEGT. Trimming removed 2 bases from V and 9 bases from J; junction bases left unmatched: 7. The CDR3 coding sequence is TGTGCCAGCAGTTACCTGGCTAGCGGGAGTGCTGAGCAGTTCTTC. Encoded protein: CASSYLASGSAEQFF.

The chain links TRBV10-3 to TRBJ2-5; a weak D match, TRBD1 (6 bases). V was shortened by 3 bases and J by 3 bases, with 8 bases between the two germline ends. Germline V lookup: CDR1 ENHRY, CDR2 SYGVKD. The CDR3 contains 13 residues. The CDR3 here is CAISDRTEETQYF. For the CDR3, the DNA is TGTGCCATCAGTGACAGGACAGAAGAGACCCAGTACTTC.